The 16 T cell receptor beta chains presented below share a single source sample, sequenced in a study of T-cell memory formation after mild COVID-19. TCRdb redid the calling of the 5' RACE reads with MiXCR, one entry per CDR3 protein. The table includes 470,000 or so distinct CDR3 sequences, approximately 18% detected once. Sequencing was carried out using PBMCs or a T cell subset sorted from them (not recorded which). Receptors originate from a man younger than 35 who had mild COVID-19 (a few samples of this study predate the infection). Cell type and time point are not known.

This clonotype was recorded a few times. The chain carries TRBV4-1 and TRBJ1-1; possibly TRBD1 for D (5 bases). The CDR3 is made up of 14 amino acids. With 0 bases removed from V and 7 bases from J, the gap between germline ends came to 12 bases. Per germline, CDR1 MGHRA and CDR2 YSYEKL. Here the CDR3 DNA reads TGCGCCAGCAGCCAAGAATGGGGGTGGGGTGAAGCTTTCTTT. It is translated as CASSQEWGWGEAFF.

This chain connects TRBV6-2 or TRBV6-3 to TRBJ1-5; 7 bases match TRBD1. The CDR3 is made up of 16 amino acids. Germline V gene data show CDR1 as MNHEY and CDR2 as SVGEGT. V lost 5 bases, J lost 5 bases, and 12 bases stayed unmatched. The CDR3 DNA is TGTGCCAGCAGTGGCCTACAGGGGTCCATGTATCAGCCCCAGCATTTT. Protein sequence: CASSGLQGSMYQPQHF.

This clonotype turned up a few times. The chain couples TRBV20-1 to TRBJ1-6; no clear D. Germline V lookup: CDR1 DFQATT, CDR2 SNEGSKA (reference sequence). CDR3 length equals 15 residues. The V and J ends lost 5 bases and 0 bases respectively, with 11 bases between them. This CDR3 is CSARRWSSYNSPLHF. DNA of the CDR3: TGCAGTGCTCGCAGGTGGAGCTCCTATAATTCACCCCTCCACTTT.

This chain links TRBV5-5 with TRBJ1-1, with D uncertain. CDR1 and CDR2 (germline): SGHKS, YYEKEE (reference sequence). The CDR3 has 14 amino acids. Deletions cut 0 bases from V and 0 bases from J, with 6 bases between. The DNA for the CDR3 is TGTGCCAGCAGCTTGGCACACATGAACACTGAAGCTTTCTTT. Translation gives CASSLAHMNTEAFF.

The chain links TRBV20-1 to TRBJ2-3, with unresolved D. The ends were cut back, 3 bases at V and 11 bases at J, with 12 bases in the middle. Germline V lookup: CDR1 DFQATT, CDR2 SNEGSKA (reference sequence). CDR3 length equals 11 residues. CDR3: CSASLPYMQYF. CDR3 DNA sequence: TGCAGTGCTAGTTTACCCTATATGCAGTATTTT.

There are a few counts of this clonotype. The CDR3 reads CASPIGEQYV. For the CDR3, the DNA is TGTGCTAGCCCTATCGGCGAGCAGTACGTC. The genes are TRBV12-5 and TRBJ2-7; unclear D gene. This CDR3 is built from 10 residues. V shed 9 bases and J shed 6 bases, with 9 bases lying between them. The V gene's germline CDR1 is LGHNT and CDR2 FRNRAP.

The chain recombines TRBV24-1 with TRBJ2-3, with 7 nucleotides matching TRBD2. The CDR3 has 16 residues. V was pared by 4 bases and J by 1 base, with 7 bases of the junction left unmatched. The germline CDR1 and CDR2 sequences are KGHDR and SFDVKD. The CDR3 is CATSDPRLAGTDTQYF. CDR3 sequence (DNA): TGTGCCACCAGTGACCCCCGGCTAGCGGGCACAGATACGCAGTATTTT.

This sequence joins TRBV9 and TRBJ2-2; tentatively, D is TRBD2 (5 bases). This CDR3 spans 15 amino acids. V shed 3 bases and J shed 0 bases, with 9 bases lying between them. The germline V gene has CDR1 SGDLS and CDR2 YYNGEE. The CDR3 nucleotides are TGTGCCAGCAGCGGTACGGGGTCGAACACCGGGGAGCTGTTTTTT. It codes for CASSGTGSNTGELFF.

The J gene is TRBJ2-3, the V gene TRBV20-1, with D possibly being TRBD2 (6 bases). V was trimmed by 4 bases and J by 5 bases, leaving 16 bases between them. From germline, CDR1 is DFQATT and CDR2 SNEGSKA (reference sequence). The CDR3 has 14 amino acids. The CDR3 here is CSANRAGSRDTQYF. Here the CDR3 DNA reads TGCAGTGCTAATCGGGCGGGGTCGAGAGATACGCAGTATTTT.

This clonotype appeared a few times. The rearrangement uses TRBV5-1 and TRBJ2-1; 9 bases agree with TRBD2. The CDR3 totals 14 residues. CDR1 SGHRS and CDR2 YFSETQ come from the germline V gene. V dropped 6 bases and J dropped 5; count of bases not matched to a gene: 6. CDR3 in DNA: TGCGCCAGCAAGGAGCGGGGGGCCAACAATGAGCAGTTCTTC. The encoded protein is CASKERGANNEQFF.

The table lists this clonotype with a few counts. This chain connects TRBV19 to TRBJ2-7; D perhaps matches TRBD1 (6 bases). Germline CDR1 reads LNHDA; CDR2 reads SQIVND (reference sequence). This CDR3 contains 12 residues. Trimming left V 5 bases short and J 3 bases short, with 8 bases between. CDR3 region: CASSAGVYEQYF. In DNA, the CDR3 is TGTGCCAGTAGTGCAGGGGTCTACGAGCAGTACTTC.

V is TRBV7-2 and J is TRBJ2-3, with D perhaps matching TRBD2 (6 bases). The V gene's germline CDR1 is SGHTA and CDR2 FQGNSA. The CDR3 consists of 15 residues. Trimming took off 1 base at V and 4 bases at J, with 12 bases between the two ends. The chain's CDR3 is CASSLDGGSADTQYF. In nucleotides, the CDR3 is TGTGCCAGCAGCTTAGACGGAGGGAGCGCAGATACGCAGTATTTT.

This clonotype was observed at least ten times. The V gene is TRBV24-1, the J gene TRBJ1-1; no clear D gene. Germline values: CDR1 KGHDR, CDR2 SFDVKD. CDR3 size: 10 residues. V lost 7 bases and J lost 7, with 6 bases in between. In nucleotides, the CDR3 is TGTGCCACCAGATTCGGTGAAGCTTTCTTT. This sequence encodes CATRFGEAFF.

The chain joins TRBV7-6 to TRBJ1-2; TRBD1 might be the D (5 bases). V was shortened by 5 bases and J by 8 bases, with 21 bases between the two germline ends. Germline CDR1 SGHVS, CDR2 FNYEAQ. The length of the CDR3 is 15 residues. In DNA form, the CDR3 reads TGTGCCAGCAGCCCCCGGGGGTTGGGCTCTGGCGGCTACACCTTC. Protein product: CASSPRGLGSGGYTF.

This chain uses TRBV12-3 or TRBV12-4 with TRBJ2-3; possibly TRBD2 for D (7 bases). The CDR3 loop spans 16 amino acids. V lost 7 bases, J lost 8 bases, and 25 bases lay in between. CDR3 coding DNA: TGTGCCAGCACCCTTCTGCTAGCGGCGACCAGGGGTACGCAGTATTTT. Its translation is CASTLLLAATRGTQYF.

This clonotype has a handful of counts. The genes are TRBV29-1 and TRBJ2-1, with D tentatively TRBD1 (7 bases). Germline assignment: CDR1 SQVTM and CDR2 ANQGSEA. The CDR3 length is 12 residues. V was clipped by 5 bases and J by 9 bases, with 14 bases between them. CDR3 region: CSVSRGEFEQFF. The CDR3 nucleotides read TGCAGCGTTTCCAGGGGGGAGTTTGAGCAGTTCTTC.